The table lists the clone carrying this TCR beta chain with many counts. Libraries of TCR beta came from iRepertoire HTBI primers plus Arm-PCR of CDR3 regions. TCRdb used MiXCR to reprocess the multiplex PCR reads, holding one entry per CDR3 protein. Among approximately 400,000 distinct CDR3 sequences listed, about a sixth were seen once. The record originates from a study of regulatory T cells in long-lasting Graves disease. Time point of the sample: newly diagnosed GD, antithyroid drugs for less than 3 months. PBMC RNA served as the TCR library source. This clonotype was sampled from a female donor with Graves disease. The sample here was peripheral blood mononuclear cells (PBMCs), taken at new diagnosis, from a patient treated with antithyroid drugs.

The CDR3 protein is CASSYRRDGYTF. In nucleotides, the CDR3 is TGTGCCAGCAGTTACCGCAGGGATGGCTACACCTTC. The rearrangement joins TRBV6-2 or TRBV6-3 to TRBJ1-2; D might be TRBD1 (5 bases). The length of the CDR3 is 12 residues. Trimming removed 2 bases at V and 6 bases at J, with 7 bases between. The germline CDR1 and CDR2 sequences are MNHEY and SVGEGT.